One sample yielded the 9 T cell receptor beta chains listed below, sequenced in a study of CD8+CD57+ T cells in acquired aplastic anemia. Genomic DNA was employed as the template in profiling TCR beta VDJ and CDR3. TCRdb itself ran the reads through MiXCR, one entry per CDR3 protein. Among roughly 420,000 distinct CDR3 sequences, 65% to 80% were seen once, and the ten largest hold 4%. Sequenced input: sorted CD4+, CD8+, or CD8+CD57+ T cells (not recorded which) from PBMCs. These receptors originate from a human donor in good health, serving as a control.

Worth noting for this clonotype: This is likely a read error, given that the CDR3 carries no conserved phenylalanine or tryptophan at its end. The chain carries TRBV6-7 and TRBJ2-7; D ambiguous. TRBV6-7 is designated an ORF whose function remains uncertain. This CDR3 has 15 amino acids. Trimming pared 8 bases from V and 3 bases from J, leaving 20 bases between. CDR3 nucleotides: TGTGCCAGCTTCCGGAACTCCCTCTCCGGCTACGAGCAGTACCTC. Translation gives CASFRNSLSGYEQYL.

This clonotype was detected once. Likely a read error: the CDR3 ends without its conserved phenylalanine or tryptophan. No DNA is shown, since the ends of the CDR3 on it are uncertain; the CDR3 is the one TCRdb lists. The genes are TRBV7-3 and TRBJ2-7; TRBD1 is taken as the D call from the table, unchecked against the DNA. Including both end residues, the CDR3 is 13 amino acids long. CDR1 is SGHTA, CDR2 FQGTGA, per germline. CDR3 sequence reads: CASSLTGSETQDD.

This clonotype was detected only once. V is TRBV6-1 and J is TRBJ2-3; D gene unclear. Trimming took 7 bases from V and 0 from J, leaving 5 bases between them. This CDR3 comprises 12 residues. Germline assignment: CDR1 MNHNS and CDR2 SASEGT. This CDR3 is CASTFSTDTQYF. As DNA, the CDR3 is TGTGCCAGCACCTTTAGCACAGATACGCAGTATTTT.

The gene calls are TRBV20-1 and TRBJ1-6, with 8 bases lining up with TRBD1. The V gene end was trimmed by 6 bases and the J gene end by 7 bases; junction bases not matched to a gene: 11. The germline CDR1 and CDR2 sequences are DFQATT and SNEGSKA (reference sequence). The CDR3 sequence is 15 residues long. The DNA for the CDR3 is TGCAGTGCCCCCGGGGGGAGACAGGGGAATTCACCCCTCCACTTT. It translates to CSAPGGRQGNSPLHF.

Of note for this clonotype: At one end, the junction sequence differs from germline, possibly due to a read error. The chain uses TRBV7-2 and TRBJ1-1, with D unresolved. The CDR3 consists of 13 residues. The germline CDR1 and CDR2 sequences are SGHTA and FQGNSA. The DNA of the CDR3 is TGTGCCAGCAGACCCTGCCGGGAAAGGCCACTTCACTTT. Protein sequence: CASRPCRERPLHF.

This clonotype appeared many times. The germline gene is not matched at one end of the junction; a read error may be the cause. This chain joins TRBV30 and TRBJ2-5; D unresolved. Germline assignment: CDR1 GTSNPN and CDR2 SVGIG (reference sequence). The CDR3 length is 13 residues. In DNA, the CDR3 is TGTGCCTGGAGTGCAGTAATGAAAGAGATCCAGTACTTC. It is translated as CAWSAVMKEIQYF.

Notes on this clonotype: The junction departs from germline at one end; a sequencing error may be responsible. The chain uses TRBV5-6 and TRBJ2-2; no definite D call. Germline V CDR1 and CDR2: SGHDT, YYEEEE. The CDR3 spans 15 residues. In DNA form, the CDR3 reads TGTGCCAGCAGCTTGGACAGTCTGAACGCCGGGGAGCTGTTTTTT. It yields the protein CASSLDSLNAGELFF.

This sequence joins TRBV7-8 and TRBJ1-2; TRBD1 is a possible D gene (5 bases). The germline gives CDR1 SGHVS, CDR2 FQNEAQ. This CDR3 is 14 amino acids long. Deletions cut 5 bases from V and 3 bases from J, with 13 bases between. CDR3 region: CASSKMGTDYGYTF. CDR3 bases: TGTGCCAGCAGCAAAATGGGGACCGACTATGGCTACACCTTC. Variable domain in full (rest from reference TRBV7-8 and TRBJ1-2): GAGVSQSPRYKVAKRGQDVALRCDPISGHVSLFWYQQALGQGPEFLTYFQNEAQLDKSGLPSDRFFAERPEGSVSTLKIQRTQQEDSAVYLCASSKMGTDYGYTFGSGTRLTVV.

Regarding this clonotype: A junction end diverges from the germline sequence, so it may reflect a read error. This rearrangement joins TRBV9 to TRBJ2-1, with a weak D call TRBD2 (7 bases). The CDR3 has 14 residues. Germline V gives CDR1 SGDLS, CDR2 YYNGEE. The CDR3 here is CASSIDGGGSENVF. As DNA, the CDR3 is TGTGCCAGCAGCATAGACGGCGGGGGCAGTGAGAATGTCTTC.